This T cell receptor (beta chain) was recovered during a study of cytomegalovirus exposure and HLA in healthy donors. In the study overall: Membership in the Caucasian-associated ancestry cluster was found for around 85% of approximately 400 genotyped donors.

PCR was performed using 60 Vbeta and 13 Jbeta primers. Generated by immunoSEQ multiplex PCR, the TCRdb table keeps only in-frame clones and is missing some. The data show 90,000 or so clones, around four fifths seen once. This CDR3 comprises 16 residues. Germline CDR1 MDHEN, CDR2 SYDVKM. J gave up 4 bases and V 5 bases, and 11 bases lay outside the gene matches. Sequencing was performed on PBMCs. The genes are TRBV28 and TRBJ2-5, with 9 positions matching TRBD1. This receptor was obtained from a male donor in good health and CMV-seropositive. Here the CDR3 reads CASSLGTGTRVETQYF. CDR3 bases: TGTGCCAGCAGTCTGGGGACAGGGACTCGAGTAGAGACCCAGTACTTC.